The 15 T cell receptor beta chains presented below share a single source sample, sequenced in a study of cytomegalovirus exposure and HLA in healthy donors. PCR employed 60 Vbeta and 13 Jbeta primers. TCRdb keeps only in-frame clones here, not all; method: immunoSEQ multiplex PCR. The table records about 61,000 clones, roughly nine tenths of them present only once. The sample consisted of PBMCs. These receptor sequences come from a man younger than 45 in good health and CMV-seropositive.

This clone has a single count. The chain employs TRBV14 and TRBJ1-5; D is unclear. Per germline, CDR1 SGHDN and CDR2 FVKESK. V lost 4 bases, J lost 1 base, and 5 bases lay in between. This CDR3 region has 13 residues. The CDR3 sequence: CASSRSSNQPQHF. The CDR3 DNA reads as TGTGCCAGCAGCCGAAGCAGCAATCAGCCCCAGCATTTT.

The genes are TRBV28 and TRBJ2-1; 13 nucleotides align to TRBD2. The CDR3 loop spans 17 amino acids. Trimming at V came to 4 bases and at J to 3 bases, leaving 6 bases not matched to a gene. From germline, CDR1 is MDHEN and CDR2 SYDVKM. Here the CDR3 DNA reads TGTGCCAGCAGTTCTAGACTAGCGGGGGGACTCTACAATGAGCAGTTCTTC. This translates into CASSSRLAGGLYNEQFF.

The chain is built from TRBV11-2 and TRBJ2-6; the D is unclear. Germline CDR1 is SGHAT and CDR2 is FQNNGV. This CDR3 is 13 amino acids long. V lost 4 bases to trimming and J lost 4 bases, with 5 bases between them. The CDR3 is CASSSFGANVLTF. DNA for the CDR3: TGTGCCAGCAGCTCCTTCGGGGCCAACGTCCTGACTTTC.

The chain has TRBV29-1 and TRBJ1-5, with D unclear. CDR1 SQVTM and CDR2 ANQGSEA come from the germline V gene. This CDR3 spans 13 amino acids. Trimming cost V 6 bases and J 4 bases, with 13 bases left between them. In DNA form, the CDR3 reads TGCAGCGTGGCGGAGAGGAGTAATCAGCCCCAGCATTTT. Residues: CSVAERSNQPQHF.

The rearrangement uses TRBV9 and TRBJ2-7, with 9 bases identical to TRBD2. V shed 3 bases and J 4 bases; nucleotides not matched to a gene: 8. CDR3 length equals 15 residues. CDR1 is SGDLS, CDR2 YYNGEE, per germline. CDR3 amino acids: CASSAAGTSRYEQYF. CDR3 in DNA: TGTGCCAGCAGCGCGGCCGGGACTAGCCGTTACGAGCAGTACTTC.

The chain links TRBV18 to TRBJ1-4, with a weak D call TRBD1 (5 bases). CDR1 is KGHSH, CDR2 LQKENI, per germline. This CDR3 region has 15 residues. V was trimmed by 1 base and J by 7 bases, leaving 13 bases between them. The CDR3 region is CASSPLTGGGEKLFF. DNA of the CDR3: TGTGCCAGCTCACCACTAACGGGGGGTGGTGAAAAACTGTTTTTT.

The table lists this clone with a count of one. The chain is built from TRBV6-1 and TRBJ2-7; a weak D match, TRBD1 (6 bases). Germline values: CDR1 MNHNS, CDR2 SASEGT. Trimming removed 2 bases from V and 3 bases from J, with 20 bases in between. The CDR3 is 17 amino acids. This CDR3 reads CASSEIRINRVDYEQYF. The CDR3 DNA follows: TGTGCCAGCAGTGAAATCCGAATAAACAGGGTAGACTACGAGCAGTACTTC.

This clone has only one observation. V usage is TRBV19 and J usage is TRBJ1-2; a weak D match, TRBD1 (6 bases). Germline V gene data show CDR1 as LNHDA and CDR2 as SQIVND (reference sequence). Trimming pared 6 bases from V and 0 bases from J, leaving 11 bases between. The CDR3 consists of 14 residues. This chain's CDR3 is CASRLTGTNYGYTF. The CDR3 nucleotides are TGTGCCAGTAGATTGACAGGAACTAACTATGGCTACACCTTC.

V usage is TRBV4-2 and J usage is TRBJ2-3; TRBD2 agrees at 8 bases. The CDR3 totals 15 residues. Germline CDR1 is LGHNA and CDR2 is YNFKEQ. The trim removed 3 bases at V and 5 bases at J, leaving 7 bases unmatched. DNA for the CDR3: TGTGCCAGCAGCCAGGGAGCGGGAGCTGGAGATACGCAGTATTTT. The encoded protein is CASSQGAGAGDTQYF.

The chain couples TRBV28 to TRBJ1-1; the D gene is possibly TRBD1 (5 bases). The V and J ends lost 3 bases and 5 bases respectively, with 10 bases between them. This CDR3 comprises 13 residues. CDR1 is MDHEN, CDR2 SYDVKM, per germline. The CDR3 region is CASSLGRGTEAFF. CDR3 nucleotides: TGTGCCAGCAGTTTGGGTCGGGGGACTGAAGCTTTCTTT. Combining the CDR3 with reference TRBV28 and TRBJ1-1 gives the whole variable domain DVKVTQSSRYLVKRTGEKVFLECVQDMDHENMFWYRQDPGLGLRLIYFSYDVKMKEKGDIPEGYSVSREKKERFSLILESASTNQTSMYLCASSLGRGTEAFFGQGTRLTVV.

The chain is built from TRBV10-3 and TRBJ1-1; no clear D. This CDR3 spans 13 amino acids. Trimming cost V 0 bases and J 5 bases, with 7 bases left between them. The germline V gene encodes CDR1 ENHRY and CDR2 SYGVKD. CDR3 residues: CAISESQSTEAFF. The DNA for the CDR3 is TGTGCCATCAGTGAGTCGCAGTCTACTGAAGCTTTCTTT.

The chain has TRBV27 and TRBJ2-1, with D possibly matching TRBD1 (6 bases). Per the germline V gene, CDR1 is MNHEY and CDR2 is SMNVEV (reference sequence). The CDR3 covers 18 residues. Trimming cost V 7 bases and J 0 bases, with 22 bases left between them. The CDR3 loop reads CASISKGGTSTSYNEQFF. The CDR3 nucleotides are TGTGCCAGCATTTCAAAAGGGGGAACCTCAACCTCCTACAATGAGCAGTTCTTC.

The rearrangement links TRBV6-1 to TRBJ1-5, with D unresolved. The CDR3 loop spans 12 amino acids. Germline V CDR1 and CDR2: MNHNS, SASEGT. V was shortened by 6 bases and J by 3 bases, with 6 bases between the two germline ends. For the CDR3, the DNA is TGTGCCAGCAGCAGATACAATCAGCCCCAGCATTTT. Protein: CASSRYNQPQHF.

The CDR3 sequence is CASSNSGSGYNEQFF. The CDR3 bases are TGTGCCAGCAGTAACAGCGGGAGCGGCTACAATGAGCAGTTCTTC. V usage is TRBV6-1 and J usage is TRBJ2-1; 8 positions match TRBD2. Germline V lookup: CDR1 MNHNS, CDR2 SASEGT. This CDR3 has 15 residues. J was trimmed by 3 bases and V by 5 bases; bases with no gene match: 6.

V usage is TRBV5-1 and J usage is TRBJ2-7, with TRBD2 identical over 10 bases. CDR1 and CDR2 from the germline V gene are SGHRS and YFSETQ. The V and J ends lost 3 bases and 4 bases, in that order; junction bases with no gene match: 4. The CDR3 has 14 residues. CDR3 in DNA: TGCGCCAGCAGCTCAGTAGCGGGAGGTTACGAGCAGTACTTC. Its protein is CASSSVAGGYEQYF.